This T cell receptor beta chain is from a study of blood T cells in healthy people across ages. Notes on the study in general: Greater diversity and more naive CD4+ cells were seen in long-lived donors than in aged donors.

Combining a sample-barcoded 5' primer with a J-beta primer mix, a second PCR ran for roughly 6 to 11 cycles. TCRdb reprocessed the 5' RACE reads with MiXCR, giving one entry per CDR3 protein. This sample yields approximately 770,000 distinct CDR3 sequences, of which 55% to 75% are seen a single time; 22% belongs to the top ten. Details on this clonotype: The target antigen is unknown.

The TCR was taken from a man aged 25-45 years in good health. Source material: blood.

The CDR3 DNA is TGTGCCAGCAGTTCCGAGAATAGCAATCAGCCCCAGCATTTT. It codes for CASSSENSNQPQHF. This chain joins TRBV28 and TRBJ1-5; no reliable D call. Between the trimmed V and J ends, which lost 4 bases and 0 bases, there was a span of 7 bases. The CDR3 has 14 residues. CDR1 and CDR2 from the germline V gene are MDHEN and SYDVKM.